One and the same sample provided the 14 T cell receptor beta chains below, sequenced in a study of shared clonotypes between healthy human individuals. TCRdb's copy holds only in-frame clones and misses some; the assay was immunoSEQ multiplex PCR. This sample carries 2,500,000 or so clones, roughly 90% of them seen once, and the ten largest clones take 0.37%. Sequencing input: naive CD4+ T cells from PBMCs. Subset of the sample: CD45RA+ positively selected. The origin of the receptors is a man younger than 35 in good health. Some clones in this sample may be carry-over from other donors' samples.

This CDR3 reads CASSLSPEENIQYF. CDR3 nucleotide sequence: TGTGCCAGCAGCCTCTCTCCGGAGGAAAACATTCAGTACTTC. The V gene is TRBV13, the J gene TRBJ2-4; possibly TRBD2 for D (5 bases). Trimming shortened V by 5 bases and J by 5 bases, and 13 bases separated the two germline ends. CDR3 length equals 14 residues. Germline values: CDR1 PRHDT, CDR2 FYEKMQ (reference sequence).

The gene calls are TRBV19 and TRBJ2-5; TRBD1 matches at 10 bases. Germline V gene data show CDR1 as LNHDA and CDR2 as SQIVND (reference sequence). V lost 5 bases to trimming and J lost 5 bases; unmatched junction nucleotides: 17. The CDR3 loop spans 18 amino acids. Written as DNA, the CDR3 is TGTGCCAGTAGTGCCCGGGACAGGGGAGTTTCGGAGGGGGAGACCCAGTACTTC. This translates into CASSARDRGVSEGETQYF.

The chain combines TRBV27 with TRBJ1-1, with D possibly being TRBD1 (6 bases). Trimming stripped 6 bases from V and 0 bases from J, with 17 bases between. This CDR3 region has 16 residues. The germline V gene encodes CDR1 MNHEY and CDR2 SMNVEV (reference sequence). The CDR3 is CASSLWGNRVNTEAFF. The CDR3, as DNA: TGTGCCAGCAGCCTGTGGGGGAACAGGGTGAACACTGAAGCTTTCTTT.

This chain joins TRBV30 and TRBJ1-1, with D perhaps matching TRBD1 (5 bases). The CDR3 consists of 14 residues. Germline CDR1 is GTSNPN and CDR2 is SVGIG (reference sequence). Trimming stripped 2 bases from V and 3 bases from J, with 13 bases between. The CDR3 DNA reads TGTGCCTGGAGTTGGATTATAGGGGACACTGAAGCTTTCTTT. Its protein is CAWSWIIGDTEAFF. Complete variable domain (other parts from reference TRBV30 and TRBJ1-1): SQTIHQWPATLVQPVGSPLSLECTVEGTSNPNLYWYRQAAGRGLQLLFYSVGIGQISSEVPQNLSASRPQDRQFILSSKKLLLSDSGFYLCAWSWIIGDTEAFFGQGTRLTVV.

The J gene is TRBJ2-3, the V gene TRBV28; D perhaps matches TRBD2 (5 bases). Germline V gene sequence: CDR1 MDHEN, CDR2 SYDVKM. The CDR3 totals 16 residues. V was shortened by 6 bases and J by 4 bases, with 20 bases between the two germline ends. The CDR3 region has the DNA TGTGCCAGCAGGACCGGGGTCGCCCACGGCGCAGATACGCAGTATTTT. Its protein product is CASRTGVAHGADTQYF. Based on the CDR3 plus reference TRBV28 and TRBJ2-3, the full variable domain is DVKVTQSSRYLVKRTGEKVFLECVQDMDHENMFWYRQDPGLGLRLIYFSYDVKMKEKGDIPEGYSVSREKKERFSLILESASTNQTSMYLCASRTGVAHGADTQYFGPGTRLTVL.

The V and J genes are TRBV5-5 and TRBJ1-1; no reliable D call. The CDR3 length is 15 residues. V lost 3 bases and J lost 4, with 16 bases in between. CDR1 is SGHKS, CDR2 YYEKEE, per germline (reference sequence). DNA for the CDR3: TGTGCCAGCAGCTCTAACCCGAGTCGGGGCACTGAAGCTTTCTTT. Amino acid sequence: CASSSNPSRGTEAFF.

The rearrangement uses TRBV7-2 and TRBJ2-3; D unclear. Trimming removed 5 bases from V and 1 base from J, with 13 bases in between. Germline assignment: CDR1 SGHTA and CDR2 FQGNSA. CDR3 length: 15 amino acids. This CDR3 is CASSQYARGTDTQYF. The CDR3 bases are TGTGCCAGCAGCCAATACGCCCGTGGCACAGATACGCAGTATTTT.

As to this clone: Other nucleotide sequences in the sample specify the same CDR3. This chain uses TRBV7-8 with TRBJ2-5; TRBD1 might be the D (6 bases). The germline V gene has CDR1 SGHVS and CDR2 FQNEAQ. Between the trimmed V and J ends, which lost 5 bases and 4 bases, there was a span of 11 bases. This CDR3 has 13 amino acids. In DNA form, the CDR3 reads TGTGCCAGCAGCCTCCTAGGGGGAGAGACCCAGTACTTC. It is translated as CASSLLGGETQYF.

The chain joins TRBV5-1 to TRBJ2-1; 7 nucleotides align to TRBD1. With V trimmed by 3 bases and J by 0 bases, 9 bases remained unmatched. The V gene's germline CDR1 is SGHRS and CDR2 YFSETQ. This CDR3 region has 17 residues. The DNA for the CDR3 is TGCGCCAGCAGCTCGTTACAGGGACAGAGCTCCTACAATGAGCAGTTCTTC. Translated: CASSSLQGQSSYNEQFF. The complete variable domain, with remaining parts taken from reference TRBV5-1 and TRBJ2-1, reads KAGVTQTPRYLIKTRGQQVTLSCSPISGHRSVSWYQQTPGQGLQFLFEYFSETQRNKGNFPGRFSGRQFSNSRSEMNVSTLELGDSALYLCASSSLQGQSSYNEQFFGPGTRLTVL.

This clone was counted once. The chain carries TRBV4-2 and TRBJ1-2; 7 bases fit TRBD1. The germline CDR1 and CDR2 sequences are LGHNA and YNFKEQ. The V segment lost 0 bases and the J segment 0 bases; nucleotides outside the gene matches: 10. The length of the CDR3 is 18 residues. The CDR3 sequence: CASSQELPGGGANYGYTF. The CDR3 region has the DNA TGTGCCAGCAGCCAAGAACTACCAGGGGGGGGAGCTAACTATGGCTACACCTTC.

The J gene is TRBJ1-5, the V gene TRBV19; D remains ambiguous. This CDR3 comprises 15 residues. CDR1 is LNHDA and CDR2 is SQIVND in the germline V gene (reference sequence). The V end was cut by 6 bases, the J end by 3 bases, with 15 bases between. CDR3 sequence (DNA): TGTGCCAGTAGGGGGAACGGGTTAGCCAATCAGCCCCAGCATTTT. This codes for CASRGNGLANQPQHF.

The gene calls are TRBV9 and TRBJ2-3; TRBD2 matches at 12 bases. Germline loops: CDR1 SGDLS, CDR2 YYNGEE. This CDR3 has 16 amino acids. V gave up 2 bases and J gave up 4 bases; unmatched junction bases: 5. The CDR3 sequence is CASSVRTSGTPDTQYF. The CDR3 DNA follows: TGTGCCAGCAGCGTCCGGACTAGCGGGACACCAGATACGCAGTATTTT. Full variable domain (outside the CDR3, taken from reference TRBV9 and TRBJ2-3): DSGVTQTPKHLITATGQRVTLRCSPRSGDLSVYWYQQSLDQGLQFLIQYYNGEERAKGNILERFSAQQFPDLHSELNLSSLELGDSALYFCASSVRTSGTPDTQYFGPGTRLTVL.

The chain joins TRBV6-6 to TRBJ1-2; 7 bases align to TRBD1. The CDR3 loop spans 13 amino acids. Germline V gene data show CDR1 as MNHNY and CDR2 as SVGAGI (reference sequence). After removal of 7 bases from V and 1 base from J, the junction contained 3 bases not matched to a gene. CDR3 protein: CASKAGGNYGYTF. For the CDR3, the DNA is TGTGCCAGCAAGGCAGGGGGTAACTATGGCTACACCTTC.

The chain recombines TRBV7-2 with TRBJ1-1; 10 positions match TRBD1. Trimming removed 4 bases from V and 5 bases from J; junction bases left unmatched: 7. This CDR3 contains 15 residues. Germline loops: CDR1 SGHTA, CDR2 FQGNSA. This CDR3 is CASSSTWTGGTEAFF. In nucleotides, the CDR3 is TGTGCCAGCAGCTCCACCTGGACAGGGGGAACTGAAGCTTTCTTT.